Below are 19 T cell receptor beta chains sequenced from a single sample in a study of OX40 agonist ivuxolimab in advanced cancers. Clones were read by immunoSEQ multiplex PCR, and TCRdb kept only the in-frame ones, dropping some. The sample includes 75,000 to 100,000 clones, 91% of them seen just once. Sequences were derived from CD4+ or CD8+ T cells sorted from blood, sampled in a trial of the OX40 agonist ivuxolimab. The receptor set was obtained from an adult with an advanced solid tumor such as melanoma, head and neck, liver or kidney cancer.

This clone occurred a few times. This chain uses TRBV7-9 with TRBJ2-7; 7 bases align to TRBD1. Germline assignment: CDR1 SEHNR and CDR2 FQNEAQ (reference sequence). The J segment lost 6 bases and the V segment lost 1 base, leaving 0 bases of the junction unmatched. The CDR3 sequence is 12 residues long. The DNA of the CDR3 is TGTGCCAGCAGCTTAGGGACAGGCGAGCAGTACTTC. This encodes CASSLGTGEQYF.

V is TRBV19 and J is TRBJ2-3, with 7 bases matching TRBD2. V dropped 5 bases and J dropped 3; count of bases not matched to a gene: 5. This CDR3 contains 14 residues. Germline V gene sequence: CDR1 LNHDA, CDR2 SQIVND (reference sequence). This CDR3 reads CASSLLADTDTQYF. CDR3 DNA: TGTGCCAGTAGTCTTCTAGCGGATACAGATACGCAGTATTTT.

In DNA, the CDR3 is TGTGCCAGCAGCAAAGCCTGGCCCTGTGATAACAATCAGCCCCAGCATTTT. As protein: CASSKAWPCDNNQPQHF. The V and J genes are TRBV21-1 and TRBJ1-5; no check of the table's D call, TRBD1, against the DNA was made. TRBV21-1 is a pseudogene locus. This CDR3 spans 17 amino acids.

The chain is built from TRBV19 and TRBJ1-2; D is undetermined. V was shortened by 3 bases and J by 3 bases, with 8 bases between the two germline ends. This CDR3 region has 13 residues. Germline CDR1 and CDR2: LNHDA and SQIVND (reference sequence). Here the CDR3 reads CASSILTDYGYTF. The CDR3 DNA is TGTGCCAGTAGTATTTTGACGGACTATGGCTACACCTTC.

The chain joins TRBV29-1 to TRBJ2-1; TRBD1 aligns across 10 bases. The germline V gene has CDR1 SQVTM and CDR2 ANQGSEA. With V trimmed by 7 bases and J by 4 bases, 4 bases remained unmatched. The CDR3 totals 13 residues. In nucleotides, the CDR3 is TGCAGCGGGGGGGACAGGGGATACAATGAGCAGTTCTTC. Translation gives CSGGDRGYNEQFF.

The chain uses TRBV30 and TRBJ1-1; D uncertain. The germline CDR1 and CDR2 sequences are GTSNPN and SVGIG (reference sequence). The CDR3 sequence is 14 residues long. V lost 3 bases and J 0 bases, leaving 11 bases between the germline ends. CDR3 DNA: TGTGCCTGGAGGGTACACAGCCTGAACACTGAAGCTTTCTTT. Translated, it gives CAWRVHSLNTEAFF.

CDR3 sequence reads: CASSAGQSQEKLFF. The CDR3, as DNA: TGTGCCAGCAGTGCGGGACAGTCACAAGAAAAACTGTTTTTT. The chain has TRBV6-1 and TRBJ1-4; TRBD1 matches at 7 bases. Germline trimming cut 4 bases from V and 8 bases from J; bases unmatched to any gene: 7. Germline CDR1 and CDR2: MNHNS and SASEGT. The CDR3 consists of 14 residues.

V and J are TRBV7-8 and TRBJ2-7; 10 positions agree with TRBD2. After removal of 5 bases from V and 0 bases from J, the junction contained 10 bases not matched to a gene. The CDR3 extends over 17 amino acids. Per germline, CDR1 SGHVS and CDR2 FQNEAQ. The CDR3 reads CASSPRLAGRSSYEQYF. As DNA, the CDR3 is TGTGCCAGCAGCCCCCGACTAGCGGGCAGGAGCTCCTACGAGCAGTACTTC.

The chain has TRBV19 and TRBJ2-5, with D possibly being TRBD1 (6 bases). The germline V gene has CDR1 LNHDA and CDR2 SQIVND (reference sequence). The CDR3 totals 13 residues. With 4 bases removed from V and 5 bases from J, the gap between germline ends came to 11 bases. The CDR3: CASSTPGVETQYF. As DNA, the CDR3 is TGTGCCAGTAGTACCCCAGGGGTTGAGACCCAGTACTTC.

This clone came up once. The rearrangement links TRBV5-1 to TRBJ2-3, with TRBD1 identical over 11 bases. This CDR3 region has 14 residues. The junction had 3 bases not matched to a gene; V was cut back by 3 bases and J by 6 bases. Germline lookup yields CDR1 SGHRS and CDR2 YFSETQ. The CDR3 protein is CASSWTGGEDTQYF. DNA of the CDR3: TGCGCCAGCAGCTGGACAGGGGGCGAGGATACGCAGTATTTT.

This sequence joins TRBV11-3 and TRBJ2-1; 9 bases are shared with TRBD2. CDR3 length equals 18 residues. V lost 4 bases, J lost 3 bases, and 13 bases stayed unmatched. The germline gives CDR1 SGHNT, CDR2 YENEEA. CDR3 sequence reads: CASSSTGGRARFYNEQFF. The CDR3 nucleotides read TGTGCCAGCAGCTCTACGGGCGGGAGGGCAAGATTCTACAATGAGCAGTTCTTC.

Only one count was recorded for this clone. At one of its ends the junction is not consistent with the germline gene, which may arise from a read error. The rearrangement joins TRBV9 to TRBJ2-7; a weak D match, TRBD1 (5 bases). CDR3 length: 16 amino acids. Germline V gene sequence: CDR1 SGDLS, CDR2 YYNGEE. The CDR3 loop is CASSANPGDSPSGNDF. The CDR3 region has the DNA TGTGCCAGCAGCGCCAACCCCGGCGACAGTCCCTCCGGCAATGACTTC.

The chain has TRBV7-2 and TRBJ2-7; 12 nucleotides agree with TRBD1. The germline gives CDR1 SGHTA, CDR2 FQGNSA. The V segment lost 5 bases and the J segment 6 bases; nucleotides outside the gene matches: 11. The CDR3 has 16 residues. Here the CDR3 DNA reads TGTGCCAGCAGCCCCCTGGGACAGGGGGCGCCCGGCGAGCAGTACTTC. This translates into CASSPLGQGAPGEQYF. Complete variable domain (other parts from reference TRBV7-2 and TRBJ2-7): GAGVSQSPSNKVTEKGKDVELRCDPISGHTALYWYRQSLGQGLEFLIYFQGNSAPDKSGLPSDRFSAERTGGSVSTLTIQRTQQEDSAVYLCASSPLGQGAPGEQYFGPGTRLTVT.

J is TRBJ2-5 and V is TRBV10-3; D remains ambiguous. V was clipped by 8 bases and J by 4 bases, with 11 bases between them. From germline, CDR1 is ENHRY and CDR2 SYGVKD. The CDR3 has 12 amino acids. In nucleotides, the CDR3 is TGTGCCATCGGCCCAGGAGCAGAGACCCAGTACTTC. Amino acid sequence: CAIGPGAETQYF.

The rearrangement links TRBV5-1 to TRBJ1-2; 9 nucleotides agree with TRBD1. CDR3 length equals 18 residues. The V and J ends lost 5 bases and 7 bases, in that order; junction bases with no gene match: 21. The germline V gene encodes CDR1 SGHRS and CDR2 YFSETQ. The CDR3 region is CASSTIPRDRDALSGYTF. DNA of the CDR3: TGCGCCAGCAGTACCATCCCGCGGGACAGGGATGCTCTTAGTGGCTACACCTTC.

J is TRBJ1-4 and V is TRBV28; 7 bases fit TRBD1. There are 15 residues in the CDR3. Germline V gene sequence: CDR1 MDHEN, CDR2 SYDVKM. V was pared by 5 bases and J by 3 bases, with 6 bases of the junction left unmatched. CDR3 coding DNA: TGTGCCAGCAGTCGAACGGGACAGCCTAATGAAAAACTGTTTTTT. As protein: CASSRTGQPNEKLFF.

The rearrangement links TRBV28 to TRBJ2-3; the match to TRBD1 covers 9 bases. The ends lost 0 bases at V and 2 bases at J; junction bases unmatched: 9. CDR1 MDHEN and CDR2 SYDVKM come from the germline V gene. This CDR3 is 18 amino acids long. This CDR3 is CASSLWGQGEFHTDTQYF. For the CDR3, the DNA is TGTGCCAGCAGTTTATGGGGACAGGGAGAATTTCACACAGATACGCAGTATTTT. Full variable domain (missing parts from reference TRBV28 and TRBJ2-3): DVKVTQSSRYLVKRTGEKVFLECVQDMDHENMFWYRQDPGLGLRLIYFSYDVKMKEKGDIPEGYSVSREKKERFSLILESASTNQTSMYLCASSLWGQGEFHTDTQYFGPGTRLTVL.

The V and J genes are TRBV12-5 and TRBJ2-3, with D perhaps TRBD2 (5 bases). Trimming removed 5 bases from V and 0 bases from J, with 9 bases in between. Germline CDR1 LGHNT, CDR2 FRNRAP. The CDR3 contains 14 residues. The CDR3 loop is CASGLGISTDTQYF. The CDR3 DNA is TGTGCTAGTGGTCTCGGGATCAGCACAGATACGCAGTATTTT.

The chain links TRBV27 to TRBJ2-2; D not resolved. V was cut by 0 bases and J by 8 bases, with 7 bases left in between. This CDR3 contains 13 residues. CDR1 and CDR2 (germline): MNHEY, SMNVEV (reference sequence). CDR3 DNA sequence: TGTGCCAGCAGTTTATCGTGGCGGGGGGAGCTGTTTTTT. It is translated as CASSLSWRGELFF.